This TCR beta chain was recorded in a study of beta chain features in type 1 diabetes. The study, taken as a whole, reports: Shortening that was moderate but significant affected the TCRB CDR3s of Type 1 diabetes patients in all four CD4+ subsets.

To note about this clone: Its antigen is undetermined.

Isolated RNA was reverse transcribed in full, so expressed TCRB transcripts were sequenced. Samples of naive, central memory and regulatory T cells yielded a mean of about 3.4 million reads. TCRdb keeps only in-frame clones here, not all; method: immunoSEQ multiplex PCR. The sample yields about 320,000 clones, 13% to 15% seen once. This CDR3 has 17 residues. The V and J ends lost 1 base and 6 bases respectively, with 19 bases between them. Germline V gene data show CDR1 as SGHTA and CDR2 as FQGNSA. This clonotype was obtained from a man aged 25-45 years in good health. The rearrangement joins TRBV7-2 to TRBJ2-1; D is perhaps TRBD2 (8 bases). The sample consisted of central memory CD4+ T cells from blood. The DNA of the CDR3 is TGTGCCAGCAGCTTAGAGGGGGCGGCTAGCGGGCGCAATGAGCAGTTCTTC. Translated, it gives CASSLEGAASGRNEQFF. The variable domain in full, completed from reference TRBV7-2 and TRBJ2-1, reads GAGVSQSPSNKVTEKGKDVELRCDPISGHTALYWYRQSLGQGLEFLIYFQGNSAPDKSGLPSDRFSAERTGGSVSTLTIQRTQQEDSAVYLCASSLEGAASGRNEQFFGPGTRLTVL.